Listed below are T cell receptor beta chains from one sample, sequenced in a study of Ad26.COV2.S vaccination and SARS-CoV-2 variants. The protocol was immunoSEQ multiplex PCR, while the TCRdb copy is restricted to in-frame clones and leaves out a portion. The sample includes approximately 340,000 clones, roughly 94% of them seen just once. The sequences come from peripheral blood, collected after recovery from COVID-19. The receptors originated from a human donor who had recovered from COVID-19. Both conserved end residues are part of each CDR3. A D gene is named only where the DNA matches it firmly. Clone size is stated in some rows and not others, as once, few, many or a class when expanded.

V gene,D gene,clone size,J gene,CDR3 protein,CDR3 DNA
TRBV5-1,TRBD1,.,TRBJ1-2,CASSSPGQSNYGYTF,TGCGCCAGCAGCAGCCCGGGACAGTCCAACTATGGCTACACCTTC
TRBV19,.,.,TRBJ2-1,CASGHNEQFF,TGTGCCAGCGGGCACAATGAGCAGTTCTTC
TRBV4-2,TRBD2,.,TRBJ2-2,CASSQVVRGANTGELFF,TGTGCCAGCAGCCAAGTGGTCCGGGGGGCGAACACCGGGGAGCTGTTTTTT
TRBV4-3,.,.,TRBJ1-1,CASSQLGSTEAFF,TGCGCCAGCAGCCAACTGGGAAGCACTGAAGCTTTCTTT
TRBV2,.,.,TRBJ1-1,CASRAEKLNTEAFF,TGTGCCAGCAGGGCAGAGAAATTGAACACTGAAGCTTTCTTT
TRBV13,.,.,TRBJ2-1,CASSLGGYNEQFF,TGTGCCAGCAGCTTAGGAGGCTACAATGAGCAGTTCTTC
TRBV6-4,.,once,TRBJ1-1,CASRADSLMNTEAFF,TGTGCCAGCAGAGCAGACAGCCTTATGAACACTGAAGCTTTCTTT
TRBV24-1,.,.,TRBJ2-2,CATSDPASSGGELFF,TGTGCCACCAGTGACCCCGCTAGTTCGGGCGGGGAGCTGTTTTTT
TRBV19,TRBD2,.,TRBJ2-5,CASMRTSGGAWETQYF,TGTGCCAGTATGAGGACTAGCGGGGGGGCGTGGGAGACCCAGTACTTC
TRBV9,TRBD1,.,TRBJ1-2,CASSVRQGRRVMSHGYTF,TGTGCCAGCAGCGTAAGACAGGGTCGGCGAGTAATGAGTCATGGCTACACCTTC
TRBV5-1,.,.,TRBJ2-1,CASSLGFNEQFF,TGCGCCAGCAGCTTGGGATTCAATGAGCAGTTCTTC
TRBV6-5,.,.,TRBJ1-2,CASSPQGPLGYGYTF,TGTGCCAGCAGCCCACAGGGCCCCCTGGGCTATGGCTACACCTTC
TRBV20-1,.,.,TRBJ1-4,CSASMGAGEKLFF,TGCAGTGCTAGTATGGGGGCTGGGGAAAAACTGTTTTTT
TRBV10-2,TRBD2,.,TRBJ2-3,CASSETGGPLDTQYF,TGCGCCAGCAGTGAGACGGGGGGGCCTTTAGATACGCAGTATTTT
TRBV28,.,.,TRBJ2-5,CASSTVGGLETQYF,TGTGCCAGCAGTACGGTGGGGGGTTTAGAGACCCAGTACTTC
TRBV19,TRBD1,.,TRBJ1-2,CASSPTGTGAYGYTF,TGTGCCAGTAGCCCCACCGGGACAGGGGCCTATGGCTACACCTTC
TRBV19,.,.,TRBJ2-3,CASSIRMSRGARDTQYF,TGTGCCAGTAGTATTCGAATGAGTCGCGGGGCGCGGGATACGCAGTATTTT